The rows below give T cell receptor beta chains drawn from one sample of a study of control samples from healthy donors and cancer patients. Method: immunoSEQ multiplex PCR; TCRdb's copy keeps in-frame clones and lacks some. The sample consists of about 170,000 clones, about nine tenths of them appearing once. Sequenced material: blood. These TCRs come from a woman between 25 and 40 years old in good health. Each CDR3 is given with its conserved first and last residue. A D gene is named only where the DNA matches it firmly. Part of the rows lack a size; the others show once, few, many or a class for expanded clones.

D gene | J gene | clone size | V gene | CDR3 DNA | CDR3 protein
TRBD2 | TRBJ2-3 | - | TRBV6-4 | TGTGCCAGCAGTGACTCTAGCGGGGGCACAGATACGCAGTATTTT | CASSDSSGGTDTQYF
- | TRBJ2-6 | - | TRBV6-5 | TGTGCCAGCAGTTACTCGACCTCTGGGGCCAACGTCCTGACTTTC | CASSYSTSGANVLTF
TRBD1 | TRBJ1-1 | - | TRBV9 | TGTGCCAGCAGCGTAGTAGCACAGGGGGGGTCGAACACTGAAGCTTTCTTT | CASSVVAQGGSNTEAFF
TRBD1 | TRBJ1-5 | few | TRBV7-2 | TGTGCCAGCAGCTTCGACAGGGGGCGGAATCAGCCCCAGCATTTT | CASSFDRGRNQPQHF
TRBD2 | TRBJ2-7 | - | TRBV19 | TGTGCCAGTAGTCCTACTAGCGGCTTATCCTACGAGCAGTACTTC | CASSPTSGLSYEQYF
TRBD2 | TRBJ2-5 | - | TRBV5-4 | TGTGCCAGCAGCCCGGGACTAGCGGGGCCCCAAGAGACCCAGTACTTC | CASSPGLAGPQETQYF
- | TRBJ2-4 | - | TRBV2 | TGTGCCAGCAGTGCGGAACAGGGAGCCAAAAACATTCAGTACTTC | CASSAEQGAKNIQYF
- | TRBJ1-1 | - | TRBV29-1 | TGCAGCGTCGGAGCCAGGGGGAACACTGAAGCTTTCTTT | CSVGARGNTEAFF
- | TRBJ2-3 | - | TRBV12-3/TRBV12-4 | TGTGCCAGCAGAGGGGCAGATACGCAGTATTTT | CASRGADTQYF
- | TRBJ2-4 | - | TRBV2 | TGTGCCAGCAGTGAACAGGGCCTAGCCAAAAACATTCAGTACTTC | CASSEQGLAKNIQYF
TRBD1 | TRBJ1-5 | few | TRBV18 | TGTGCCAGCTCACCACCGGGGACAGGGTCGTTTCAGCCCCAGCATTTT | CASSPPGTGSFQPQHF
TRBD1 | TRBJ2-3 | - | TRBV7-7 | TGTGCCAGCAGCCCCGGGACAGGTAGCACAGATACGCAGTATTTT | CASSPGTGSTDTQYF
- | TRBJ1-3 | - | TRBV11-2 | TGTGCCAGCAGCTCCTACCGGGGCCCTGGAAACACCATATATTTT | CASSSYRGPGNTIYF
- | TRBJ2-3 | - | TRBV2 | TGTGCCAGCAGTGCTTCTCGTACAGATACGCAGTATTTT | CASSASRTDTQYF